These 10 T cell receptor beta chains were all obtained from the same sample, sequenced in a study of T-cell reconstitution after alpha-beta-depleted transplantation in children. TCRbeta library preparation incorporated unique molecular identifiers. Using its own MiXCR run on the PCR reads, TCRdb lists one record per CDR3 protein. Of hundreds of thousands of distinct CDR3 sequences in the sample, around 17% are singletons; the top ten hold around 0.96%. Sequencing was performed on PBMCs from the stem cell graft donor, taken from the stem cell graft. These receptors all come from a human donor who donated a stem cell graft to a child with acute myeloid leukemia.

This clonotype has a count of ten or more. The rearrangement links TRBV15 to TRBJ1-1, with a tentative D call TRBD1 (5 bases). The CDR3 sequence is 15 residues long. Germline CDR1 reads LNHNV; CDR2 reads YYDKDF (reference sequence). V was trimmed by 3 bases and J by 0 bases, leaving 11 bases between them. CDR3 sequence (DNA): TGTGCCACCAGCAGTGAGGGGTCCATGAACACTGAAGCTTTCTTT. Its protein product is CATSSEGSMNTEAFF.

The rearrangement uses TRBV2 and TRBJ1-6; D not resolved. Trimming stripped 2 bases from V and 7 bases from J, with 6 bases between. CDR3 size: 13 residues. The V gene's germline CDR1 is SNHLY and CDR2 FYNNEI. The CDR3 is CASSERGNSPLHF. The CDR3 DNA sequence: TGTGCCAGCAGTGAACGCGGGAATTCACCCCTCCACTTT.

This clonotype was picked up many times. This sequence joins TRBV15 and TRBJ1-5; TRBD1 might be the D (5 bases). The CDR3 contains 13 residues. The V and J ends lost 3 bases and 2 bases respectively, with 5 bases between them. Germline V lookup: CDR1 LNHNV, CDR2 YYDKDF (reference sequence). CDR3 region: CATSSRGNQPQHF. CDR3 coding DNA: TGTGCCACCAGCAGCAGGGGCAATCAGCCCCAGCATTTT.

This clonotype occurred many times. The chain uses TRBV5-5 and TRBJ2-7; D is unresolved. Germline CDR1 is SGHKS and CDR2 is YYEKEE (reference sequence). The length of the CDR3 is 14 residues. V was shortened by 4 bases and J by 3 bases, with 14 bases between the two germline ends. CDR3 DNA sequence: TGTGCCAGCAGCCCCCCCGAGGCAGTCTACGAGCAGTACGTC. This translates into CASSPPEAVYEQYV.

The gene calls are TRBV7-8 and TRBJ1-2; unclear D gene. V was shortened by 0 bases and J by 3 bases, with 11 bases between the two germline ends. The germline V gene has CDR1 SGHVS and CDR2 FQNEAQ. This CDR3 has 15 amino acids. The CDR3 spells CASSLAASFYYGYTF. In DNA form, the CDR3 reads TGTGCCAGCAGCTTAGCGGCTAGCTTCTACTATGGCTACACCTTC. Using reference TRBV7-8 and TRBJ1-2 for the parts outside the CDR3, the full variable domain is GAGVSQSPRYKVAKRGQDVALRCDPISGHVSLFWYQQALGQGPEFLTYFQNEAQLDKSGLPSDRFFAERPEGSVSTLKIQRTQQEDSAVYLCASSLAASFYYGYTFGSGTRLTVV.

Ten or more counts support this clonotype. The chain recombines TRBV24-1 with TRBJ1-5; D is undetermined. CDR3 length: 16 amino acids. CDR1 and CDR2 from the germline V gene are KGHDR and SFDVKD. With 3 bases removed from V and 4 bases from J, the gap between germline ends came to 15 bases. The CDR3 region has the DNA TGTGCCACCAGTGATCCGAAGGCGAGGGCTAATCAGCCCCAGCATTTT. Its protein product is CATSDPKARANQPQHF.

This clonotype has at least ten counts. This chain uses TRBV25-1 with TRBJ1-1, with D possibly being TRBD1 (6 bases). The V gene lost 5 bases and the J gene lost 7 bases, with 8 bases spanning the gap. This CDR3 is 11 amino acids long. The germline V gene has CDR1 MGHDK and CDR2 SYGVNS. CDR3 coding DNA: TGTGCCAGCAGTAGAGGGGGTGAAGCTTTCTTT. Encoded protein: CASSRGGEAFF.

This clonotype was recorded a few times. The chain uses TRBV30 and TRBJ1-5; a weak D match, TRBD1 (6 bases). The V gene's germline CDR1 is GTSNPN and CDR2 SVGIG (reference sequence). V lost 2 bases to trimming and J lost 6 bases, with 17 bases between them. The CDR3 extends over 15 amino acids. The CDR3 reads CAWSRRPGDGQPQHF. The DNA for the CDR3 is TGTGCCTGGAGTAGGAGGCCAGGGGATGGTCAGCCCCAGCATTTT.

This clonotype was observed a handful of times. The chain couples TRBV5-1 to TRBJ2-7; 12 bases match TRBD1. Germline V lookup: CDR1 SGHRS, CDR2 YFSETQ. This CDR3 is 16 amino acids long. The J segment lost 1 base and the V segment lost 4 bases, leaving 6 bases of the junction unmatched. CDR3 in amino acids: CASSAGQGASSYEQYV. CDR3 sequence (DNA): TGCGCCAGCAGCGCGGGACAGGGGGCGTCGTCCTACGAGCAGTACGTC.

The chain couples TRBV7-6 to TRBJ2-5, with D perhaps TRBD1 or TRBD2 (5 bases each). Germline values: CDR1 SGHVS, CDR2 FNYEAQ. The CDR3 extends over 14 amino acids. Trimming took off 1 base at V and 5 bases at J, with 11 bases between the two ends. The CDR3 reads CASSLGGRSETQYF. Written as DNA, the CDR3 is TGTGCCAGCAGCTTAGGGGGACGATCGGAGACCCAGTACTTC.